These 17 T cell receptor beta chains were sequenced from one sample in a study of blood T cells in healthy people across ages. Alongside a J-beta primer mix, a sample-barcoded 5' primer served in a second PCR lasting roughly 7 to 12 cycles. TCRdb re-analysed the 5' RACE reads in MiXCR, keeping a single row per CDR3 protein. The sample records 1.5 million to 2 million distinct CDR3 sequences, around 36% being singletons. The sample was blood. The receptors were sampled from a woman under 40 in good health.

The chain couples TRBV6-2 or TRBV6-3 to TRBJ2-5, with D maybe TRBD2 (6 bases). Germline assignment: CDR1 MNHEY and CDR2 SVGEGT. The CDR3 totals 20 residues. V dropped 4 bases and J dropped 0 bases, with 27 bases sitting between them. The CDR3 bases are TGTGCCAGCAGTTTTACGATTAGCGGAAGAATTGATTACGACCAAGAGACCCAGTACTTC. Translated: CASSFTISGRIDYDQETQYF.

This chain connects TRBV20-1 to TRBJ2-1, with 8 nucleotides matching TRBD2. The length of the CDR3 is 14 residues. From germline, CDR1 is DFQATT and CDR2 SNEGSKA (reference sequence). V shed 5 bases and J 3 bases; nucleotides not matched to a gene: 6. DNA of the CDR3: TGCAGTGCTCCGAGGCTAGCGGGCTACAATGAGCAGTTCTTC. Amino acids: CSAPRLAGYNEQFF.

This clonotype was seen more than once but under ten times. The V gene is TRBV6-1, the J gene TRBJ1-1; the D is unclear. CDR3 size: 13 residues. Germline lookup yields CDR1 MNHNS and CDR2 SASEGT. Between the trimmed V and J ends, which lost 1 base and 6 bases, there was a span of 9 bases. CDR3 sequence reads: CASSEVNNAEAFF. The CDR3 DNA reads TGTGCCAGCAGTGAAGTCAACAATGCTGAAGCTTTCTTT.

The chain recombines TRBV20-1 with TRBJ2-7, with TRBD1 as a possible D gene (9 bases). The germline gives CDR1 DFQATT, CDR2 SNEGSKA (reference sequence). CDR3 length: 15 amino acids. The V end lost 3 bases, the J end lost 1 base, and 16 bases lay between the germline ends. The CDR3 DNA is TGCAGTGCTAGCGGGAGGGGACAGGGTTCCTACGAGCAGTACTTC. Its translation: CSASGRGQGSYEQYF.

The J gene is TRBJ2-1, the V gene TRBV12-3 or TRBV12-4, with D hard to call. V was trimmed by 5 bases and J by 4 bases, leaving 12 bases between them. The CDR3 loop spans 14 amino acids. CDR3 sequence reads: CASSDPDSYNEQFF. The CDR3 DNA sequence: TGTGCCAGCAGTGACCCTGACTCATACAATGAGCAGTTCTTC.

J is TRBJ1-4 and V is TRBV6-6; D remains unclear. Germline V gives CDR1 MNHNY, CDR2 SVGAGI (reference sequence). V lost 7 bases, J lost 0 bases, and 12 bases lay in between. This CDR3 region has 15 residues. This CDR3 reads CASNPGETTNEKLFF. CDR3 nucleotides: TGTGCCAGCAACCCGGGAGAGACAACTAATGAAAAACTGTTTTTT.

The V call is TRBV20-1, the J call TRBJ2-1; 9 nucleotides line up with TRBD2. Germline CDR1 and CDR2: DFQATT and SNEGSKA (reference sequence). CDR3 size: 16 residues. J gave up 4 bases and V 0 bases, and 7 bases lay outside the gene matches. For the CDR3, the DNA is TGCAGTGCTAGAGATGGCCTAGCGGGGAAATACAATGAGCAGTTCTTC. Its protein product is CSARDGLAGKYNEQFF.

The chain combines TRBV24-1 with TRBJ2-1; 8 bases are a match to TRBD1. The germline V gene has CDR1 KGHDR and CDR2 SFDVKD. After removal of 1 base from V and 5 bases from J, the junction contained 12 bases not matched to a gene. The CDR3 runs 18 residues. The CDR3 DNA reads as TGTGCCACCAGTGATTTACCCCTACCGGGACAGGCTAACAATGAGCAGTTCTTC. It translates to CATSDLPLPGQANNEQFF.

This clonotype appeared a few times. The chain recombines TRBV20-1 with TRBJ2-7; D is perhaps TRBD2 (6 bases). The CDR3 is 15 residues long. V lost 3 bases and J 4 bases, leaving 19 bases between the germline ends. CDR1 is DFQATT, CDR2 SNEGSKA, per germline (reference sequence). The CDR3 DNA sequence: TGCAGTGCTAGCCCCCGGACGGGAGTAAGGTACGAGCAGTACTTC. Translation gives CSASPRTGVRYEQYF.

This clonotype was picked up a small number of times. The rearrangement links TRBV9 to TRBJ2-3, with D tentatively TRBD2 (7 bases). Germline V CDR1 and CDR2: SGDLS, YYNGEE. The CDR3 extends over 14 amino acids. V lost 0 bases to trimming and J lost 4 bases, with 9 bases between them. The CDR3 region is CASSVEGGPDTQYF. CDR3 DNA: TGTGCCAGCAGCGTAGAGGGGGGGCCAGATACGCAGTATTTT. The full variable domain, with the rest looked up from reference TRBV9 and TRBJ2-3, is DSGVTQTPKHLITATGQRVTLRCSPRSGDLSVYWYQQSLDQGLQFLIQYYNGEERAKGNILERFSAQQFPDLHSELNLSSLELGDSALYFCASSVEGGPDTQYFGPGTRLTVL.

The chain joins TRBV14 to TRBJ2-5, with unresolved D. The J call is uncertain, as TRBJ2-7 better fits the DNA end. The CDR3 is made up of 14 amino acids. Germline-derived CDR1 and CDR2 are SGHDN and FVKESK. The CDR3 coding sequence is TGTGCCAGCAGCCGCATTCCGGATATTTACGAGCAGTACTTC. Translated: CASSRIPDIYEQYF.

This clonotype was seen only a few times. V usage is TRBV27 and J usage is TRBJ2-7, with D perhaps TRBD1 (6 bases). The germline CDR1 and CDR2 sequences are MNHEY and SMNVEV (reference sequence). The CDR3 totals 16 residues. V was trimmed by 5 bases and J by 2 bases, leaving 19 bases between them. Here the CDR3 DNA reads TGTGCCAGCAGTCTAACTCCCGGGACACCACCCTACGAGCAGTACTTC. This sequence encodes CASSLTPGTPPYEQYF.

The rearrangement uses TRBV2 and TRBJ2-1, with 11 nucleotides matching TRBD2. The CDR3 is 18 amino acids. From germline, CDR1 is SNHLY and CDR2 FYNNEI. V lost 5 bases, J lost 0 bases, and 9 bases stayed unmatched. The CDR3 DNA reads as TGTGCCAGCAGTTGGTGGCTAGCGGGAGGCGTCTCCTACAATGAGCAGTTCTTC. It codes for CASSWWLAGGVSYNEQFF.

The gene calls are TRBV20-1 and TRBJ2-5; 11 nucleotides match TRBD2. V gave up 6 bases and J gave up 5 bases; unmatched junction bases: 14. Germline V gene sequence: CDR1 DFQATT, CDR2 SNEGSKA (reference sequence). The CDR3 spans 16 residues. The CDR3 here is CSASRALASGRETQYF. The CDR3 DNA is TGCAGTGCCAGCAGGGCTTTAGCTAGCGGGAGGGAGACCCAGTACTTC.

The chain is built from TRBV7-9 and TRBJ2-3; D perhaps matches TRBD1 (5 bases). The CDR3 length is 16 residues. Per the germline V gene, CDR1 is SEHNR and CDR2 is FQNEAQ (reference sequence). With 5 bases removed from V and 0 bases from J, the gap between germline ends came to 15 bases. This CDR3 reads CASSQYDSSSTDTQYF. CDR3 DNA: TGTGCCAGCAGCCAGTATGACAGCTCTAGCACAGATACGCAGTATTTT.

The genes are TRBV7-9 and TRBJ1-1; D gene unclear. V was clipped by 3 bases and J by 2 bases, with 10 bases between them. The length of the CDR3 is 14 residues. Per germline, CDR1 SEHNR and CDR2 FQNEAQ (reference sequence). As DNA, the CDR3 is TGTGCCAGCAGCTTTAGGCAGGTCAACACTGAAGCTTTCTTT. Translated, it gives CASSFRQVNTEAFF. The variable domain in full, completed from reference TRBV7-9 and TRBJ1-1, reads DTGVSQNPRHKITKRGQNVTFRCDPISEHNRLYWYRQTLGQGPEFLTYFQNEAQLEKSRLLSDRFSAERPKGSFSTLEIQRTEQGDSAMYLCASSFRQVNTEAFFGQGTRLTVV.

This clonotype was picked up many times. The rearrangement joins TRBV4-1 to TRBJ2-7, with TRBD2 matching 7 bases. The ends lost 4 bases at V and 6 bases at J; junction bases unmatched: 6. Looked up from germline, CDR1 is MGHRA and CDR2 is YSYEKL. This CDR3 spans 13 amino acids. The CDR3 DNA reads TGCGCCAGCAGCCTCATTACGGGAGGCGAGCAGTACTTC. It is translated as CASSLITGGEQYF.